This is a list of T cell receptor beta chains from one sample in a study of cytomegalovirus exposure and HLA in healthy donors. Assay: immunoSEQ multiplex PCR; the TCRdb copy retains only in-frame clones and omits some. This sample has about 160,000 clones; roughly 91% occur once, and the top ten carry 10%. The sample consisted of PBMCs. The receptors stem from a woman between 18 and 29 years old in good health and CMV-seropositive. CDR3s include the opening cysteine and the closing phenylalanine or tryptophan. Fields, in order: V gene, J gene, clone size, CDR3 length, D gene, CDR3 DNA, CDR3 protein. D genes are given only for firm matches. Rows may omit the clone size; those that give it use once, few, many or a size class.

v_call: TRBV5-4
j_call: TRBJ1-2
clone_size: NA
cdr3_length: 13
d_call: TRBD1
cdr3_nt: TGTGCCAGCAGCATGACAGGGTACTATGGCTACACCTTC
cdr3_aa: CASSMTGYYGYTF

v_call: TRBV19
j_call: TRBJ2-3
clone_size: NA
cdr3_length: 16
d_call: NA
cdr3_nt: TGTGCCAGTACTATTTCCGGGGGAGGCGGCACAGATACGCAGTATTTT
cdr3_aa: CASTISGGGGTDTQYF

v_call: TRBV28
j_call: TRBJ2-7
clone_size: NA
cdr3_length: 15
d_call: TRBD2
cdr3_nt: TGTGCCAGCAGTCCGGCTAGCGGGAGTAACTACGAGCAGTACTTC
cdr3_aa: CASSPASGSNYEQYF

v_call: TRBV7-8
j_call: TRBJ2-2
clone_size: NA
cdr3_length: 16
d_call: TRBD2
cdr3_nt: TGTGCCAGCAGCTCCCTGTGGGGGGGTTTCGCCGGGGAGCTGTTTTTT
cdr3_aa: CASSSLWGGFAGELFF

v_call: TRBV10-3
j_call: TRBJ1-1
clone_size: NA
cdr3_length: 15
d_call: TRBD1
cdr3_nt: TGTGCCATCAAAGGGACAGTCGGATCTGGGACAGAAGCTTTCTTT
cdr3_aa: CAIKGTVGSGTEAFF

v_call: TRBV29-1
j_call: TRBJ1-1
clone_size: NA
cdr3_length: 13
d_call: NA
cdr3_nt: TGCAGCGGTGCCCCAGGATTAGGCAGTTCAGCTTTCTTT
cdr3_aa: CSGAPGLGSSAFF

v_call: TRBV7-8
j_call: TRBJ1-4
clone_size: NA
cdr3_length: 12
d_call: NA
cdr3_nt: TGTGCCAGCAGCTTAATAGATGAAAAACTGTTTTTT
cdr3_aa: CASSLIDEKLFF

v_call: TRBV15
j_call: TRBJ2-3
clone_size: NA
cdr3_length: 20
d_call: NA
cdr3_nt: TGTGCCACCAGCAGAGGGGGACACAGACTCTCTTGGACCTACACAGATACGCAGTATTTT
cdr3_aa: CATSRGGHRLSWTYTDTQYF

v_call: TRBV5-5
j_call: TRBJ1-5
clone_size: once
cdr3_length: 17
d_call: NA
cdr3_nt: TGTGCCAGCAGCCCAGGATGGGCAGGGAGGATCGATCAGCCCCAGCATTTT
cdr3_aa: CASSPGWAGRIDQPQHF

v_call: TRBV4-1
j_call: TRBJ1-2
clone_size: NA
cdr3_length: 15
d_call: TRBD1
cdr3_nt: TGCGCCAGCAGCCTGAGGACAGGGTTTAACTATGGCTACACCTTC
cdr3_aa: CASSLRTGFNYGYTF

v_call: TRBV28
j_call: TRBJ2-1
clone_size: NA
cdr3_length: 14
d_call: NA
cdr3_nt: TGTGCCAGCAGTTCCCTCAGGGGAATGGATGAGCAGTTCTTC
cdr3_aa: CASSSLRGMDEQFF

v_call: TRBV7-3
j_call: TRBJ2-3
clone_size: NA
cdr3_length: 11
d_call: NA
cdr3_nt: TGTGCCAGCAGCCAGAGGGATACGCAGTATTTT
cdr3_aa: CASSQRDTQYF

v_call: TRBV7-8
j_call: TRBJ2-3
clone_size: NA
cdr3_length: 16
d_call: TRBD2
cdr3_nt: TGTGCCACCGAGCCTCAGCGGGGCCTTCGCACAGATACGCAGTATTTT
cdr3_aa: CATEPQRGLRTDTQYF

v_call: TRBV28
j_call: TRBJ1-2
clone_size: NA
cdr3_length: 17
d_call: TRBD1
cdr3_nt: TGTGCCAGCAGTACCGCTCCCTGGGACAGGACTAACTATGGCTACACCTTC
cdr3_aa: CASSTAPWDRTNYGYTF

v_call: TRBV7-9
j_call: TRBJ2-7
clone_size: NA
cdr3_length: 14
d_call: NA
cdr3_nt: TGTGCCAGCAGCTTCGCCGACAGAACCTACGAGCAGTACTTC
cdr3_aa: CASSFADRTYEQYF

v_call: TRBV11-2
j_call: TRBJ2-7
clone_size: NA
cdr3_length: 14
d_call: TRBD1
cdr3_nt: TGTGCCAGCAGCCCTCGGACAGGGCGGTACGAGCAGTACTTC
cdr3_aa: CASSPRTGRYEQYF

v_call: TRBV7-6
j_call: TRBJ2-7
clone_size: NA
cdr3_length: 15
d_call: TRBD1
cdr3_nt: TGTGCCAGCAGCCGCCCAGGGACAGGGTCCTACGAGCAGTACTTC
cdr3_aa: CASSRPGTGSYEQYF

v_call: TRBV18
j_call: TRBJ2-3
clone_size: NA
cdr3_length: 16
d_call: NA
cdr3_nt: TGTGCCAGCTCTCCGGACTTCGGGAGTAGCACAGATACGCAGTATTTT
cdr3_aa: CASSPDFGSSTDTQYF

v_call: TRBV7-3
j_call: TRBJ2-5
clone_size: NA
cdr3_length: 14
d_call: TRBD2
cdr3_nt: TGTGCCAGCAGCTCGGGACTAGCGGGAGAGACCCAGTACTTC
cdr3_aa: CASSSGLAGETQYF

v_call: TRBV6-5
j_call: TRBJ1-5
clone_size: once
cdr3_length: 15
d_call: NA
cdr3_nt: TGTGCCAGCAGTCCTGACAGCCTTAGCAATCAGCCCCAGCATTTT
cdr3_aa: CASSPDSLSNQPQHF

v_call: TRBV15
j_call: TRBJ2-1
clone_size: NA
cdr3_length: 16
d_call: TRBD1
cdr3_nt: TGTGCCACCAGCAGAGATAGGGGTACAGGGGCCAATGAGCAGTTCTTC
cdr3_aa: CATSRDRGTGANEQFF

v_call: TRBV5-4
j_call: TRBJ2-5
clone_size: NA
cdr3_length: 16
d_call: TRBD2
cdr3_nt: TGTGCCAGCAGCTTGAATAGCGGGAGACTCCAAGAGACCCAGTACTTC
cdr3_aa: CASSLNSGRLQETQYF

v_call: TRBV6-1
j_call: TRBJ1-2
clone_size: NA
cdr3_length: 14
d_call: NA
cdr3_nt: TGTGCCAGCAGCGAGAGAGTCGCTAACTATGGCTACACCTTC
cdr3_aa: CASSERVANYGYTF

v_call: TRBV30
j_call: TRBJ1-1
clone_size: NA
cdr3_length: 13
d_call: NA
cdr3_nt: TGTGCCTGGCAACCTGAGGAATTGACTGAAGCTTTCTTT
cdr3_aa: CAWQPEELTEAFF

v_call: TRBV6-1
j_call: TRBJ1-5
clone_size: NA
cdr3_length: 14
d_call: TRBD1
cdr3_nt: TGTGCCAGCCGCCCCGGGACAGTCAATCAGCCCCAGCATTTT
cdr3_aa: CASRPGTVNQPQHF

v_call: TRBV11-3
j_call: TRBJ2-5
clone_size: NA
cdr3_length: 17
d_call: NA
cdr3_nt: TGTGCCAGCAGCTTAGGGGAAACAGGGATCCTCCCCAAGACCCAGTACTTC
cdr3_aa: CASSLGETGILPKTQYF